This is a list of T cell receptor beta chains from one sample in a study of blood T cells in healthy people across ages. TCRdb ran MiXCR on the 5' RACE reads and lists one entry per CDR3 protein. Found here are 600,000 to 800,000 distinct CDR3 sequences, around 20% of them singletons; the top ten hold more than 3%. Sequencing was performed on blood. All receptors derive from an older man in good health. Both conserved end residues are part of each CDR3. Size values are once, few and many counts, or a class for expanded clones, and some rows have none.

CASSLNSFYEQYF . few 13 TRBV5-1
CASSPIFGTGDSYNEQFF TRBJ2-1 few 18 TRBV18
CASSYRERGTDTQYF TRBJ2-3 . 15 TRBV6-2/TRBV6-3
CASSYRGTGEAFF TRBJ1-1 few 13 TRBV3-1
CSARTSGRVNEQFF TRBJ2-1 . 14 TRBV20-1
CAISDDRGYNEQFF TRBJ2-1 . 14 TRBV10-3
CATSSPGPPYEQYF TRBJ2-7 few 14 TRBV24-1
CSAVQDQETQYF TRBJ2-5 many 12 TRBV29-1
CATQPRTPYEQYF TRBJ2-7 . 13 TRBV28
CASSGLGTQTEAFF TRBJ1-1 . 14 TRBV18
CASSKKFQGPNEKLFF TRBJ1-4 few 16 TRBV21-1
CASSYSLTGGEQYF TRBJ2-7 few 14 TRBV6-6
CAISDGPETQYF TRBJ2-5 . 12 TRBV10-3
CSARGGEETQYF TRBJ2-5 many 12 TRBV20-1
CASSLVRTGQSYEQYF . few 16 TRBV7-2
CSVEVVEVYNEQFF TRBJ2-1 few 14 TRBV29-1
CASSPPEQFF TRBJ2-1 few 10 TRBV7-9
CAWTGLAGGRITGELFF TRBJ2-2 few 17 TRBV30
CATSRFATGELFF TRBJ2-2 . 13 TRBV15
CASSYSRTDILVANYGYTF TRBJ1-2 few 19 TRBV6-5
CASSLLQGDGVETQYF TRBJ2-5 . 16 TRBV9
CSATLFGNNNEQFF TRBJ2-1 . 14 TRBV20-1
CSVETGKEETQYF TRBJ2-5 . 13 TRBV29-1
CASSRGQGRSYNEQFF TRBJ2-1 few 16 TRBV7-2
CSVELRAGSQETQYF TRBJ2-5 . 15 TRBV29-1
CASSRGVEAFF TRBJ1-1 few 11 TRBV6-5
CASSRQGFETQYF TRBJ2-5 . 13 TRBV4-1
CASSDPNRVIQYF TRBJ2-4 . 13 TRBV6-2/TRBV6-3
CASSSRQVLSTEAFF TRBJ1-1 . 15 TRBV6-6
CASSLAGARREKLFF TRBJ1-4 . 15 TRBV5-1
CASSLGTGGVGLAKNIQYF TRBJ2-4 few 19 TRBV7-8
CASSLAAFGEETQYF TRBJ2-5 . 15 TRBV7-9